These 30 T cell receptor beta chains came from one sample sequenced in a study of PD-L1 blockade in urothelial cancer. Libraries were prepared by immunoSEQ multiplex PCR; TCRdb keeps only in-frame clonotypes and omits some of them. The profile shows 70,000 or so clones, 85% to 90% of them singletons. Source: PBMCs, taken around atezolizumab (anti-PD-L1) treatment. These receptors were taken from a man between 60 and 75 years old with urothelial cancer.

J is TRBJ1-1 and V is TRBV28; possibly TRBD1 for D (6 bases). CDR1 and CDR2 from the germline V gene are MDHEN and SYDVKM. The CDR3 consists of 15 residues. Deletions cut 3 bases from V and 8 bases from J, with 19 bases between. CDR3 in amino acids: CASSLVGGLGAEAFF. The CDR3 DNA reads as TGTGCCAGCAGTTTGGTCGGAGGTTTGGGGGCGGAAGCTTTCTTT.

This rearrangement joins TRBV27 to TRBJ2-3; 10 bases align to TRBD2. CDR3 size: 17 residues. V was pared by 5 bases and J by 2 bases, with 10 bases of the junction left unmatched. Germline assignment: CDR1 MNHEY and CDR2 SMNVEV (reference sequence). For the CDR3, the DNA is TGTGCCAGCAGTCAACATAGCGGGGGGACTCCCACAGATACGCAGTATTTT. Protein sequence: CASSQHSGGTPTDTQYF.

This clone was found once. V and J are TRBV19 and TRBJ2-3; D is unresolved. The germline gives CDR1 LNHDA, CDR2 SQIVND (reference sequence). This CDR3 contains 14 residues. V dropped 10 bases and J dropped 2 bases, with 16 bases sitting between them. The CDR3, as DNA: TGTGCCACCTCGCTGCAACAATTCACAGATACGCAGTATTTT. Protein: CATSLQQFTDTQYF.

The chain has TRBV19 and TRBJ1-1, with no clear D. This CDR3 has 14 amino acids. Germline CDR1 and CDR2: LNHDA and SQIVND (reference sequence). V was trimmed by 5 bases and J by 8 bases, leaving 18 bases between them. The CDR3 sequence is CASSLGSGIGEAFF. Written as DNA, the CDR3 is TGTGCCAGTAGTTTAGGCAGCGGAATCGGAGAAGCTTTCTTT.

The chain combines TRBV6-1 with TRBJ2-1; 7 bases match TRBD1. The CDR3 length is 16 residues. Germline CDR1 reads MNHNS; CDR2 reads SASEGT. The V and J ends lost 4 bases and 2 bases, in that order; junction bases with no gene match: 8. The chain's CDR3 is CASSGTGQMTYNEQFF. As DNA, the CDR3 is TGTGCCAGCAGTGGGACGGGACAGATGACCTACAATGAGCAGTTCTTC.

The chain has TRBV5-1 and TRBJ2-7; 7 positions match TRBD1. Germline V lookup: CDR1 SGHRS, CDR2 YFSETQ. V lost 0 bases, J lost 4 bases, and 4 bases stayed unmatched. The CDR3 length is 14 residues. The CDR3 loop is CASSLDRGVYEQYF. The CDR3 DNA is TGCGCCAGCAGCTTGGACAGGGGTGTGTACGAGCAGTACTTC.

This clone occurred once. This rearrangement joins TRBV28 to TRBJ2-5; TRBD2 aligns across 11 bases. J was trimmed by 5 bases and V by 7 bases; bases with no gene match: 12. The CDR3 totals 16 residues. CDR1 and CDR2 (germline): MDHEN, SYDVKM. CDR3 DNA sequence: TGTGCCAGCAAGGCGGGACTAGCGGCCCCACGTGAGACCCAGTACTTC. Translation gives CASKAGLAAPRETQYF.

The J gene is TRBJ2-3, the V gene TRBV7-3; D uncertain. Germline V gene lookup returns CDR1 SGHTA and CDR2 FQGTGA. The V gene lost 0 bases and the J gene lost 6 bases, with 4 bases spanning the gap. This CDR3 comprises 12 residues. CDR3 bases: TGTGCCAGCAGCTTAACCTCCGATACGCAGTATTTT. The encoded protein is CASSLTSDTQYF.

This clone was seen a few times. This chain uses TRBV29-1 with TRBJ1-2; the D gene is possibly TRBD1 (6 bases). The CDR3 totals 17 residues. Germline V gene data show CDR1 as SQVTM and CDR2 as ANQGSEA. Trimming pared 0 bases from V and 2 bases from J, leaving 19 bases between. The CDR3 spells CSVEEPSSGTPNYGYTF. CDR3 nucleotide sequence: TGCAGCGTTGAAGAACCCTCCTCCGGGACACCAAACTATGGCTACACCTTC.

The genes are TRBV2 and TRBJ2-3, with 7 positions matching TRBD2. The CDR3 contains 15 residues. V shed 7 bases, J shed 7 bases, and the junction held 14 bases outside the gene matches. Germline CDR1 is SNHLY and CDR2 is FYNNEI. In DNA form, the CDR3 reads TGTGCCAGCACTGAGGAGCGGGGTAATATGAATACGCAGTATTTT. It is translated as CASTEERGNMNTQYF. The whole variable domain, filled in from reference TRBV2 and TRBJ2-3, reads EPEVTQTPSHQVTQMGQEVILRCVPISNHLYFYWYRQILGQKVEFLVSFYNNEISEKSEIFDDQFSVERPDGSNFTLKIRSTKLEDSAMYFCASTEERGNMNTQYFGPGTRLTVL.

The V and J genes are TRBV15 and TRBJ1-5; 7 bases agree with TRBD1. The CDR3 loop spans 14 amino acids. The junction had 2 bases not matched to a gene; V was cut back by 3 bases and J by 3 bases. Germline V gene sequence: CDR1 LNHNV, CDR2 YYDKDF (reference sequence). The CDR3 spells CATSRGQLNQPQHF. Here the CDR3 DNA reads TGTGCCACCAGCAGGGGACAGCTCAATCAGCCCCAGCATTTT.

This chain links TRBV7-9 with TRBJ2-5; 13 positions match TRBD2. CDR3 length equals 16 residues. The ends lost 5 bases at V and 3 bases at J; junction bases unmatched: 6. Germline V lookup: CDR1 SEHNR, CDR2 FQNEAQ (reference sequence). CDR3 region: CASSLPGTSGEETQYF. In DNA form, the CDR3 reads TGTGCCAGCAGCCTTCCCGGGACTAGCGGGGAAGAGACCCAGTACTTC.

The chain combines TRBV6-5 with TRBJ1-5; D might be TRBD1 (6 bases). The CDR3 loop spans 15 amino acids. Germline CDR1 MNHEY, CDR2 SVGAGI. The ends were cut back, 5 bases at V and 0 bases at J, with 11 bases in the middle. CDR3 protein: CASSRTDPSNQPQHF. CDR3 sequence (DNA): TGTGCCAGCAGTCGGACAGATCCTAGCAATCAGCCCCAGCATTTT.

This chain uses TRBV7-9 with TRBJ2-1; 8 positions match TRBD2. CDR3 length: 14 residues. Trimming cost V 7 bases and J 6 bases; bases outside gene matches: 8. Per the germline V gene, CDR1 is SEHNR and CDR2 is FQNEAQ (reference sequence). The CDR3 sequence: CASTVSGIGNEQFF. The CDR3 DNA sequence: TGTGCCAGCACCGTTAGCGGGATCGGCAATGAGCAGTTCTTC.

This clone has a single count. This chain uses TRBV6-1 with TRBJ2-1; 7 positions match TRBD2. V lost 3 bases to trimming and J lost 4 bases; unmatched junction nucleotides: 3. CDR3 length: 14 amino acids. Germline CDR1 MNHNS, CDR2 SASEGT. CDR3: CASSDLGGYNEQFF. Written as DNA, the CDR3 is TGTGCCAGCAGTGATCTCGGGGGGTACAATGAGCAGTTCTTC.

The J gene is TRBJ2-2, the V gene TRBV30; the match to TRBD1 covers 10 bases. The V gene's germline CDR1 is GTSNPN and CDR2 SVGIG (reference sequence). The junction had 6 bases not matched to a gene; V was cut back by 4 bases and J by 4 bases. The CDR3 is 15 residues long. CDR3 nucleotides: TGTGCCTGGACGAGGGGACAGGGGATCACCGGGGAGCTGTTTTTT. Amino acid sequence: CAWTRGQGITGELFF. The complete variable domain, with remaining parts taken from reference TRBV30 and TRBJ2-2, reads SQTIHQWPATLVQPVGSPLSLECTVEGTSNPNLYWYRQAAGRGLQLLFYSVGIGQISSEVPQNLSASRPQDRQFILSSKKLLLSDSGFYLCAWTRGQGITGELFFGEGSRLTVL.

The gene calls are TRBV10-1 and TRBJ2-3, with TRBD1 identical over 7 bases. CDR1 and CDR2 from the germline V gene are WNHNN and SYGVQD (reference sequence). The CDR3 runs 15 residues. J lost 1 base, V lost 4 bases, and 5 bases had no gene match. CDR3 coding DNA: TGCGCCAGCAGTGTTGACAGGGCTGGCACAGATACGCAGTATTTT. Translating gives CASSVDRAGTDTQYF.

This chain uses TRBV5-4 with TRBJ2-7; 14 bases map to TRBD2. There are 16 residues in the CDR3. Losses at the gene ends were 4 bases for V and 0 bases for J; bases not matched to a gene: 3. Germline V lookup: CDR1 SGHNT, CDR2 YYREEE (reference sequence). In DNA, the CDR3 is TGTGCCAGCAGCCAAGGACTAGCGGGAGGCTCCTACGAGCAGTACTTC. This gives the protein CASSQGLAGGSYEQYF.

CDR3 in amino acids: CASRGDRGRTGELFF. The CDR3 DNA follows: TGTGCCAGCAGGGGGGACAGGGGTAGGACCGGGGAGCTGTTTTTT. This rearrangement joins TRBV2 to TRBJ2-2; 10 bases map to TRBD1. The CDR3 contains 15 residues. Losses at the gene ends were 6 bases for V and 5 bases for J; bases not matched to a gene: 6. CDR1 SNHLY and CDR2 FYNNEI come from the germline V gene.

A single count supports this clone. This rearrangement joins TRBV5-3 to TRBJ1-1, with 8 bases identical to TRBD1. TRBV5-3 is given ORF status, its function remaining uncertain. With 4 bases clipped from V and 1 base from J, the junction kept 6 bases outside the gene matches. The CDR3 has 15 residues. The CDR3 region has the DNA TGTGCCAGAAGCGGACAGGGAGGTGGGAACACTGAAGCTTTCTTT. It is translated as CARSGQGGGNTEAFF.

The chain has TRBV27 and TRBJ1-1; possibly TRBD1 for D (5 bases). Germline V gene data show CDR1 as MNHEY and CDR2 as SMNVEV (reference sequence). Trimming pared 5 bases from V and 5 bases from J, leaving 15 bases between. The CDR3 totals 14 residues. The CDR3, as DNA: TGTGCCAGCAGTGTCGCGGGACGCCGTACTGAAGCTTTCTTT. This gives the protein CASSVAGRRTEAFF.

The chain combines TRBV10-3 with TRBJ1-2; 11 positions match TRBD1. The ends lost 7 bases at V and 6 bases at J; junction bases unmatched: 10. This CDR3 contains 15 residues. The germline V gene encodes CDR1 ENHRY and CDR2 SYGVKD. CDR3 sequence reads: CAINRDRGTFHGYTF. As DNA, the CDR3 is TGTGCCATCAACCGGGACAGGGGGACGTTTCATGGCTACACCTTC.

This chain joins TRBV10-1 and TRBJ2-3; D uncertain. The V and J ends lost 2 bases and 0 bases respectively, with 9 bases between them. This CDR3 contains 15 residues. In germline, CDR1 is WNHNN, CDR2 SYGVQD (reference sequence). The CDR3 nucleotides are TGCGCCAGCAGTGAGGCCGGTCCAAGCACAGATACGCAGTATTTT. Encoded protein: CASSEAGPSTDTQYF.

The V and J genes are TRBV7-2 and TRBJ2-4; D perhaps matches TRBD1 (6 bases). The length of the CDR3 is 16 residues. Germline V gene data show CDR1 as SGHTA and CDR2 as FQGNSA. V shed 3 bases and J shed 2 bases, with 14 bases lying between them. The CDR3 loop reads CASSFPRQDPKNIQYF. CDR3 sequence (DNA): TGTGCCAGCAGCTTCCCGAGACAGGACCCCAAAAACATTCAGTACTTC.

The chain carries TRBV15 and TRBJ1-2; D call uncertain. V lost 3 bases and J lost 0, with 14 bases in between. CDR1 is LNHNV, CDR2 YYDKDF, per germline (reference sequence). The CDR3 is made up of 16 amino acids. CDR3 sequence: CATSSPGRITNYGYTF. CDR3 DNA: TGTGCCACCAGCAGCCCCGGCAGGATCACTAACTATGGCTACACCTTC.

The V gene is TRBV7-2, the J gene TRBJ1-5; the match to TRBD1 covers 8 bases. Looked up from germline, CDR1 is SGHTA and CDR2 is FQGNSA. The ends lost 2 bases at V and 4 bases at J; junction bases unmatched: 4. The CDR3 extends over 15 amino acids. CDR3 protein: CASSLRQGANQPQHF. DNA for the CDR3: TGTGCCAGCAGCTTACGCCAGGGGGCAAATCAGCCCCAGCATTTT.

This rearrangement joins TRBV4-1 to TRBJ2-1; 7 bases line up with TRBD2. The CDR3 is 14 amino acids. V was clipped by 3 bases and J by 5 bases; unmatched bases: 4. Per germline, CDR1 MGHRA and CDR2 YSYEKL. Here the CDR3 reads CASSQGLLNNEQFF. The CDR3 nucleotides read TGCGCCAGCAGCCAGGGACTATTAAACAATGAGCAGTTCTTC.

This clone was detected once. The CDR3 DNA reads TGCGCCAGCAGCTTGGGATACGGACAGGGGGCTAACTATGGGGCCAACGTCCTGACTTTC. Translating gives CASSLGYGQGANYGANVLTF. The chain employs TRBV5-1 and TRBJ2-6, with 11 bases that match TRBD1. Germline CDR1 SGHRS, CDR2 YFSETQ. This CDR3 spans 20 amino acids. Germline trimming cut 0 bases from V and 3 bases from J; bases unmatched to any gene: 11.

The rearrangement joins TRBV28 to TRBJ1-2, with D perhaps TRBD1 (6 bases). V lost 5 bases to trimming and J lost 5 bases, with 9 bases between them. Germline CDR1 is MDHEN and CDR2 is SYDVKM. This CDR3 spans 12 amino acids. CDR3: CASSGDIYGYTF. CDR3 DNA: TGTGCCAGCAGTGGGGACATTTATGGCTACACCTTC.

This chain uses TRBV19 with TRBJ2-3, with 7 bases identical to TRBD2. This CDR3 region has 13 residues. From germline, CDR1 is LNHDA and CDR2 SQIVND (reference sequence). After removal of 9 bases from V and 11 bases from J, the junction contained 14 bases not matched to a gene. DNA of the CDR3: TGTGCCAGCCTTTCGCGGGAGAGGGTTGAGCAGTATTTT. Its translation is CASLSRERVEQYF.